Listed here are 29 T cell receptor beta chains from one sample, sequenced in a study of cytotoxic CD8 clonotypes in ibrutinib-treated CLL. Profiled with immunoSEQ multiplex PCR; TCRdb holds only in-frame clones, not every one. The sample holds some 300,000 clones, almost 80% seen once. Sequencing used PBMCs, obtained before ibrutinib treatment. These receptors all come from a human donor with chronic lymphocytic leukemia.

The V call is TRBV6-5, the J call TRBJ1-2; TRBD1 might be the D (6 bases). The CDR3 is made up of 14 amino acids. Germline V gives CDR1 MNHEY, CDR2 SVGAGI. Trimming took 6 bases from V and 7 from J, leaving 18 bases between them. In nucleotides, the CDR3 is TGTGCCAGCAGAAACGGGGGCAGGACCTTTGGCTACACCTTC. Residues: CASRNGGRTFGYTF.

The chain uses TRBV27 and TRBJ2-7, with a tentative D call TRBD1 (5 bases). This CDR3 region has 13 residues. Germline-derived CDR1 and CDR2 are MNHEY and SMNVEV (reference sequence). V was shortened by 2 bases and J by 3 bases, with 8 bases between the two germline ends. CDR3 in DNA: TGTGCCAGCAGTTTACAGGGTTACTACGAGCAGTACTTC. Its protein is CASSLQGYYEQYF.

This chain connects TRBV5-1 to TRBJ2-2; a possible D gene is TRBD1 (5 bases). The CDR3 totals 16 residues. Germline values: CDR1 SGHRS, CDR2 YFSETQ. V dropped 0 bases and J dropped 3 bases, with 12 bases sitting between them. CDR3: CASSLGAGPYTGELFF. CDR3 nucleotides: TGCGCCAGCAGCTTGGGGGCAGGGCCGTACACCGGGGAGCTGTTTTTT.

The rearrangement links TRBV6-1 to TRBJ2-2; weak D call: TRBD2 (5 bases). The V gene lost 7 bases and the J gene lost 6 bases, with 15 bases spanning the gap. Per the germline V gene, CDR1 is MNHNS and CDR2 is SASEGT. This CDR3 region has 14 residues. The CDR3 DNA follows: TGTGCCAGCACCCGAACTTGGGAGTCCGGGGAGCTGTTTTTT. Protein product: CASTRTWESGELFF.

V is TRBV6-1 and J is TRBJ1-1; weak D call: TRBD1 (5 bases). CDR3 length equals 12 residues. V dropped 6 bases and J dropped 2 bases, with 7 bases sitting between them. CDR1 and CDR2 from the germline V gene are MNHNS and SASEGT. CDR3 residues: CASRQGNTEAFF. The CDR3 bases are TGTGCCAGCAGGCAGGGCAACACTGAAGCTTTCTTT.

The CDR3 protein is CSVGLAVAYNEQFF. The CDR3 nucleotides are TGCAGCGTTGGTCTAGCGGTAGCGTACAATGAGCAGTTCTTC. The chain links TRBV29-1 to TRBJ2-1; 7 positions match TRBD2. With V trimmed by 4 bases and J by 4 bases, 7 bases remained unmatched. The CDR3 sequence is 14 residues long. CDR1 is SQVTM and CDR2 is ANQGSEA in the germline V gene.

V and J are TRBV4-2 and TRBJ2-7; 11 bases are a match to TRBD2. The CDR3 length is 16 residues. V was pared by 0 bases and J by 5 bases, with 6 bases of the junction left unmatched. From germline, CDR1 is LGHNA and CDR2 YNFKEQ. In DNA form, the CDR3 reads TGTGCCAGCAGCCAAGATACGACTAGCGGGATTGACGAGCAGTACTTC. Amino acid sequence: CASSQDTTSGIDEQYF.

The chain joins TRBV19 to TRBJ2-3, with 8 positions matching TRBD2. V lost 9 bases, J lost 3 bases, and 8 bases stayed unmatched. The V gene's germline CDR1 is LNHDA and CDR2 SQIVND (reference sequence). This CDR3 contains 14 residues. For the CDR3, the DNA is TGTGCCAGCTATAGCGGGAAAAAGACAGATACGCAGTATTTT. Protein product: CASYSGKKTDTQYF.

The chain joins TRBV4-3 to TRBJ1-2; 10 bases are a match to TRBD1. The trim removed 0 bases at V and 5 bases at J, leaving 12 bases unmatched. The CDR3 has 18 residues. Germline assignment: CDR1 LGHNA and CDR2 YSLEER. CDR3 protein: CASSQESPTGGYWYGYTF. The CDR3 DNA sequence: TGCGCCAGCAGCCAAGAGTCGCCGACAGGGGGCTACTGGTATGGCTACACCTTC.

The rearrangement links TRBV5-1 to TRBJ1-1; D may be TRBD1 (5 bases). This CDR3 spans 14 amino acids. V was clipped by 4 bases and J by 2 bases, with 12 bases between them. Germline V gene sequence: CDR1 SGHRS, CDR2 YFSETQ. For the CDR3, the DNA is TGCGCCAGCAGCCCGGGACCGCTCAACACTGAAGCTTTCTTT. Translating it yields CASSPGPLNTEAFF.

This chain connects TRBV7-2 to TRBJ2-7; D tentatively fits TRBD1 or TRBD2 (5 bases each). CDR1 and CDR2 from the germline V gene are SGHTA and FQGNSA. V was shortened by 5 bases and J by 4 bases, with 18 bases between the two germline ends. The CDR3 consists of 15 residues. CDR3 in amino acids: CASSTYTPGPYEQYF. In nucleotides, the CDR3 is TGTGCCAGCAGCACATATACTCCGGGACCTTACGAGCAGTACTTC. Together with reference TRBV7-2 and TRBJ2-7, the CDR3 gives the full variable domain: GAGVSQSPSNKVTEKGKDVELRCDPISGHTALYWYRQSLGQGLEFLIYFQGNSAPDKSGLPSDRFSAERTGGSVSTLTIQRTQQEDSAVYLCASSTYTPGPYEQYFGPGTRLTVT.

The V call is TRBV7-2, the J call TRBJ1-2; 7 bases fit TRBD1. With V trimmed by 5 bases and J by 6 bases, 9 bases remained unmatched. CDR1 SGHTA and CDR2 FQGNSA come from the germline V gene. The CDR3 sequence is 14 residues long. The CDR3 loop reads CASSVDRVPDGYTF. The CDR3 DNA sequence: TGTGCCAGCAGCGTCGACAGGGTCCCCGATGGCTACACCTTC.

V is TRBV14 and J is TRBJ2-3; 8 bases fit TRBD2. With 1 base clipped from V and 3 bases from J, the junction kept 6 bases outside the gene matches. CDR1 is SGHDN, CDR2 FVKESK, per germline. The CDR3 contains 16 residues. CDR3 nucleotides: TGTGCCAGCAGCCAAGGGACTAGCCGGATGACAGATACGCAGTATTTT. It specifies CASSQGTSRMTDTQYF.

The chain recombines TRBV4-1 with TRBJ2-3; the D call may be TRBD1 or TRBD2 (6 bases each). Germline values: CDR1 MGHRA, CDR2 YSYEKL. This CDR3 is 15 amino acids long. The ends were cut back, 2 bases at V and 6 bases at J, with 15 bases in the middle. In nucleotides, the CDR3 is TGCGCCAGCAGCCAACGAGGCTGGGGGGCGGATACGCAGTATTTT. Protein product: CASSQRGWGADTQYF.

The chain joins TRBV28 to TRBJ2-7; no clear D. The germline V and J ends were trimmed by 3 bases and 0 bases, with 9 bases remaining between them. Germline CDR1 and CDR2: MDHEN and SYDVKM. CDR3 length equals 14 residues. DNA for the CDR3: TGTGCCAGCAGTTTCGGTCGGAGCTCCTACGAGCAGTACTTC. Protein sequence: CASSFGRSSYEQYF.

CDR3 in DNA: TGTGCCAGCTCACCACAGGGGAGGGGTGCCGGGTCCTATGGCTACACCTTC. This translates into CASSPQGRGAGSYGYTF. This chain uses TRBV18 with TRBJ1-2, with D tentatively TRBD1 (5 bases). Germline loops: CDR1 KGHSH, CDR2 LQKENI. V shed 1 base and J shed 4 bases, with 19 bases lying between them. This CDR3 is built from 17 residues.

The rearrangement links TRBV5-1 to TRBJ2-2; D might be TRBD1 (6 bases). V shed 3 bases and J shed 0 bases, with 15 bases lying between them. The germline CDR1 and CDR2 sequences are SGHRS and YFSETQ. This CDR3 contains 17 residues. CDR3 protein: CASSSPEGGSNTGELFF. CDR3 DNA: TGCGCCAGCAGCTCCCCCGAAGGGGGATCGAACACCGGGGAGCTGTTTTTT.

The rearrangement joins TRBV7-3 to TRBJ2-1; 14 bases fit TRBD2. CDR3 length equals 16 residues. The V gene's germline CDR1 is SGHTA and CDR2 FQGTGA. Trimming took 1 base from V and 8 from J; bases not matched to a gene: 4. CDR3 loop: CASSLRGTSGSHEQFF. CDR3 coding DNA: TGTGCCAGCAGCTTAAGGGGGACTAGCGGGAGCCATGAGCAGTTCTTC.

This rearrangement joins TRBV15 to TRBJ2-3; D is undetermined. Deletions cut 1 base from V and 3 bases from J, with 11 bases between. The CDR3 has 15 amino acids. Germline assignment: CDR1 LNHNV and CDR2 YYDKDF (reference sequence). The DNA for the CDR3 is TGTGCCACCAGCAGAGGTCCGGCTAGGACAGATACGCAGTATTTT. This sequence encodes CATSRGPARTDTQYF.

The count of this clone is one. The CDR3 is CASSYAVAVSDEQFF. The DNA for the CDR3 is TGTGCCAGCAGTTACGCGGTAGCGGTAAGCGATGAGCAGTTCTTC. The V and J genes are TRBV6-6 and TRBJ2-1; D is possibly TRBD2 (6 bases). CDR1 is MNHNY and CDR2 is SVGAGI in the germline V gene (reference sequence). The CDR3 consists of 15 residues. Trimming removed 2 bases at V and 8 bases at J, with 16 bases between.

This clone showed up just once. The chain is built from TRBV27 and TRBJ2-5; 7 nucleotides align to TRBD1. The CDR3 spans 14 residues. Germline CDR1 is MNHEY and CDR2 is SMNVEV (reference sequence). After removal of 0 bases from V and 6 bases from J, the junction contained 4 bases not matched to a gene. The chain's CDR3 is CASSLSSGGQTQYF. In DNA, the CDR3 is TGTGCCAGCAGTTTATCGTCAGGGGGACAGACCCAGTACTTC.

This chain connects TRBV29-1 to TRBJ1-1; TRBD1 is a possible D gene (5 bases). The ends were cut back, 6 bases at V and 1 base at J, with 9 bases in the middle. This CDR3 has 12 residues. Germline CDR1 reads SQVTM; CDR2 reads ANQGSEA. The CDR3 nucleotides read TGCAGCGTCGCCACAGGGAACACTGAAGCTTTCTTT. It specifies CSVATGNTEAFF.

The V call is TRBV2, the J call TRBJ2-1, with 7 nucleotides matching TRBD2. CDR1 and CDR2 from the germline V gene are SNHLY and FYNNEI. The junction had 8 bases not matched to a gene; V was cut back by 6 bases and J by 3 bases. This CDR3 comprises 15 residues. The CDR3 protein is CASSPVGGIYNEQFF. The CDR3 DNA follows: TGTGCCAGCAGCCCGGTGGGAGGGATCTACAATGAGCAGTTCTTC.

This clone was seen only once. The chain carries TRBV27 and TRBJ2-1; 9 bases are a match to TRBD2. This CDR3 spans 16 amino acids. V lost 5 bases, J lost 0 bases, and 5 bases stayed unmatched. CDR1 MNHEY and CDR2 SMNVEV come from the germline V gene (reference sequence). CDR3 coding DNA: TGTGCCAGCAGTGAAATAGCGGGAGCCTCCTACAATGAGCAGTTCTTC. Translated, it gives CASSEIAGASYNEQFF.

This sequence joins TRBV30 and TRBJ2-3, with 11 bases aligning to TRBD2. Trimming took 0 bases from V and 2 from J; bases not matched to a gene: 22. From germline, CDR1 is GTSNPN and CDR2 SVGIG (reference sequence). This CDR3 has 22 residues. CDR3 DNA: TGTGCCTGGAGTGTACTAGTTGGGGCTAGCGGGAGGCCCACCAGCTCCACAGATACGCAGTATTTT. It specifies CAWSVLVGASGRPTSSTDTQYF.

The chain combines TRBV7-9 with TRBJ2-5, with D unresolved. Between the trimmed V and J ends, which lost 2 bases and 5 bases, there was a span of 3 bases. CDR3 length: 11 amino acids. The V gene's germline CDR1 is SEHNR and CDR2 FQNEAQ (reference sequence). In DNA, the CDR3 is TGTGCCAGCAGCTTATGGGAGACCCAGTACTTC. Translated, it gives CASSLWETQYF.

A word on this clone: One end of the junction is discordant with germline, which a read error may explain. In DNA, the CDR3 is TGTGCCAGTGAACCCAGGGAGCCGTTGAAAACTGAAGCTTTCTTT. Protein product: CASEPREPLKTEAFF. This rearrangement joins TRBV19 to TRBJ1-1; D perhaps matches TRBD1 (5 bases). CDR3 length: 15 amino acids. CDR1 LNHDA and CDR2 SQIVND come from the germline V gene (reference sequence).

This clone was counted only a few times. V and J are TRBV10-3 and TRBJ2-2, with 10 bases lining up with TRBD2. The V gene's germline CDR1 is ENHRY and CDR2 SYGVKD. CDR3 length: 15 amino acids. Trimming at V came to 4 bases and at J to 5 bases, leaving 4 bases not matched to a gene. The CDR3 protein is CAISGAGGRTGELFF. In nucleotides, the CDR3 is TGTGCCATCAGTGGAGCGGGAGGGCGTACCGGGGAGCTGTTTTTT.

In DNA form, the CDR3 reads TGTGCCAGCAGCTTTCAGGAGGTACAGCAGTACTTC. This sequence encodes CASSFQEVQQYF. The chain is built from TRBV7-2 and TRBJ2-7; perhaps TRBD2 as D (5 bases). Trimming cost V 3 bases and J 8 bases, with 11 bases left between them. Germline-derived CDR1 and CDR2 are SGHTA and FQGNSA. CDR3 size: 12 residues.